The 28 T cell receptor beta chains below come from one sample, sequenced in a study of cytomegalovirus exposure and HLA in healthy donors. Primers for the PCR totalled 60 Vbeta and 13 Jbeta. Here immunoSEQ multiplex PCR was the method, and the copy in TCRdb shows in-frame clones only, minus some. Here the sample spans hundreds of thousands of clones, under 80% being singletons. Material: PBMCs. These receptors originate from a female donor in good health and CMV-seronegative.

This clone showed up just once. The rearrangement joins TRBV6-5 to TRBJ2-6; weak D call: TRBD1 (5 bases). V was pared by 6 bases and J by 0 bases, with 9 bases between. Germline V gives CDR1 MNHEY, CDR2 SVGAGI. The CDR3 extends over 15 amino acids. CDR3 residues: CASSRQSSGANVLTF. For the CDR3, the DNA is TGTGCCAGCAGCAGACAGAGCTCTGGGGCCAACGTCCTGACTTTC.

The sample holds one count of this clone. This CDR3 is CASSSGPGYEQFF. The CDR3 nucleotides read TGTGCCAGCAGCTCCGGCCCGGGATACGAGCAGTTCTTC. This sequence joins TRBV7-9 and TRBJ2-1; the D gene is possibly TRBD2 (5 bases). The CDR3 loop spans 13 amino acids. V was pared by 4 bases and J by 10 bases, with 14 bases between. CDR1 is SEHNR and CDR2 is FQNEAQ in the germline V gene (reference sequence).

The chain combines TRBV7-3 with TRBJ2-3, with 16 positions matching TRBD2. The junction had 18 bases not matched to a gene; V was cut back by 1 base and J by 2 bases. The CDR3 length is 23 residues. The germline CDR1 and CDR2 sequences are SGHTA and FQGTGA. CDR3 nucleotides: TGTGCCAGCAGCTTAAGGACAGGGAGGGGACTAGCGGGAGGGCCAGTGCCCACAGATACGCAGTATTTT. It codes for CASSLRTGRGLAGGPVPTDTQYF.

This sequence joins TRBV4-2 and TRBJ2-1, with unresolved D. In germline, CDR1 is LGHNA, CDR2 YNFKEQ. The germline V and J ends were trimmed by 0 bases and 9 bases, with 9 bases remaining between them. The CDR3 sequence is 13 residues long. This chain's CDR3 is CASSQDLSPEQFF. CDR3 nucleotide sequence: TGTGCCAGCAGCCAAGATCTTAGCCCTGAGCAGTTCTTC.

The chain is built from TRBV27 and TRBJ2-1, with 8 bases that match TRBD2. Germline values: CDR1 MNHEY, CDR2 SMNVEV (reference sequence). CDR3 length: 15 residues. The trim removed 0 bases at V and 7 bases at J, leaving 5 bases unmatched. CDR3 DNA: TGTGCCAGCAGTTTATCTCAGCGGGAGCGGAATGAGCAGTTCTTC. Its protein product is CASSLSQRERNEQFF.

V and J are TRBV6-5 and TRBJ1-2, with D possibly TRBD1 on 5 matching bases. Germline V gene sequence: CDR1 MNHEY, CDR2 SVGAGI. This CDR3 spans 13 amino acids. V dropped 2 bases and J dropped 5 bases, with 9 bases sitting between them. The DNA of the CDR3 is TGTGCCAGCAGTTACCAGGGTCGGTATGGCTACACCTTC. It yields the protein CASSYQGRYGYTF.

The chain has TRBV28 and TRBJ2-2; 9 bases line up with TRBD1. Germline V gene sequence: CDR1 MDHEN, CDR2 SYDVKM. The V gene end was trimmed by 1 base and the J gene end by 7 bases; junction bases not matched to a gene: 7. The length of the CDR3 is 16 residues. CDR3 region: CASSLSGQGRSGELFF. The CDR3 DNA follows: TGTGCCAGCAGTTTATCTGGACAGGGGCGAAGCGGGGAGCTGTTTTTT.

The rearrangement links TRBV30 to TRBJ2-5, with TRBD2 identical over 8 bases. The V and J ends lost 3 bases and 4 bases, in that order; junction bases with no gene match: 13. This CDR3 region has 16 residues. Germline V gene data show CDR1 as GTSNPN and CDR2 as SVGIG (reference sequence). This CDR3 reads CAWRAGGRGDGETQYF. The CDR3 nucleotides read TGTGCCTGGAGAGCCGGGGGGCGGGGGGACGGAGAGACCCAGTACTTC.

The chain carries TRBV5-1 and TRBJ1-5; no clear D. The CDR3 is 15 residues long. Trimming took off 0 bases at V and 0 bases at J, with 7 bases between the two ends. Germline lookup yields CDR1 SGHRS and CDR2 YFSETQ. The CDR3 region is CASSLGSHSNQPQHF. CDR3 sequence (DNA): TGCGCCAGCAGCTTGGGAAGCCATAGCAATCAGCCCCAGCATTTT.

This clone appeared a few times. The V gene is TRBV6-5, the J gene TRBJ1-2, with D possibly TRBD1 on 5 matching bases. The CDR3 consists of 14 residues. Trimming left V 6 bases short and J 6 bases short, with 17 bases between. Germline V gene sequence: CDR1 MNHEY, CDR2 SVGAGI. The chain's CDR3 is CASSRVTGGDGYTF. CDR3 in DNA: TGTGCCAGCAGCCGAGTAACGGGGGGAGATGGCTACACCTTC.

This chain uses TRBV7-9 with TRBJ2-2; D possibly corresponds to TRBD2 (5 bases). This CDR3 has 13 residues. V was trimmed by 1 base and J by 8 bases, leaving 8 bases between them. Per germline, CDR1 SEHNR and CDR2 FQNEAQ (reference sequence). In DNA form, the CDR3 reads TGTGCCAGCAGCTTAGACGGAGGAGGGGAGCTGTTTTTT. Amino acid sequence: CASSLDGGGELFF. The whole variable domain, remainder taken from reference TRBV7-9 and TRBJ2-2, is DTGVSQNPRHKITKRGQNVTFRCDPISEHNRLYWYRQTLGQGPEFLTYFQNEAQLEKSRLLSDRFSAERPKGSFSTLEIQRTEQGDSAMYLCASSLDGGGELFFGEGSRLTVL.

This chain joins TRBV10-1 and TRBJ1-5; D not certain. This CDR3 has 18 residues. V lost 7 bases and J 4 bases, leaving 26 bases between the germline ends. Looked up from germline, CDR1 is WNHNN and CDR2 is SYGVQD (reference sequence). The CDR3 loop reads CASKAVVVGRFGNQPQHF. The DNA of the CDR3 is TGCGCCAGCAAGGCTGTGGTGGTCGGGAGATTTGGGAATCAGCCCCAGCATTTT.

The V call is TRBV11-3, the J call TRBJ2-1; D ambiguous. Germline-derived CDR1 and CDR2 are SGHNT and YENEEA. The CDR3 sequence is 12 residues long. The V gene lost 8 bases and the J gene lost 9 bases, with 14 bases spanning the gap. CDR3 protein: CASLQTHGEQFF. CDR3 DNA sequence: TGTGCCAGCCTACAGACCCACGGTGAGCAGTTCTTC.

The chain employs TRBV11-2 and TRBJ1-3; 10 bases map to TRBD1. The CDR3 covers 14 residues. Per the germline V gene, CDR1 is SGHAT and CDR2 is FQNNGV. After removal of 6 bases from V and 4 bases from J, the junction contained 3 bases not matched to a gene. The CDR3 region has the DNA TGTGCCAGCAGGACAGGGGGCATCGGAAACACCATATATTTT. Encoded protein: CASRTGGIGNTIYF. Full variable domain (rest looked up from reference TRBV11-2 and TRBJ1-3): EAGVAQSPRYKIIEKRQSVAFWCNPISGHATLYWYQQILGQGPKLLIQFQNNGVVDDSQLPKDRFSAERLKGVDSTLKIQPAKLEDSAVYLCASRTGGIGNTIYFGEGSWLTVV.

This clone was seen a handful of times. The V gene is TRBV11-2, the J gene TRBJ2-3, with TRBD2 matching 8 bases. CDR1 and CDR2 (germline): SGHAT, FQNNGV. The trim removed 5 bases at V and 6 bases at J, leaving 10 bases unmatched. CDR3 length: 15 residues. The CDR3 protein is CASSIAGKVGDTQYF. The CDR3 DNA is TGTGCCAGCAGCATAGCGGGAAAGGTGGGCGATACGCAGTATTTT.

The V call is TRBV14, the J call TRBJ2-7; 7 bases align to TRBD1. Germline V lookup: CDR1 SGHDN, CDR2 FVKESK. The junction had 7 bases not matched to a gene; V was cut back by 1 base and J by 4 bases. The CDR3 runs 15 residues. Here the CDR3 DNA reads TGTGCCAGCAGCCAAGCACAGGGGCCACCTTACGAGCAGTACTTC. It is translated as CASSQAQGPPYEQYF.

The chain combines TRBV19 with TRBJ1-1; the D gene is possibly TRBD1 (6 bases). Trimming cost V 6 bases and J 0 bases, with 11 bases left between them. The germline V gene has CDR1 LNHDA and CDR2 SQIVND (reference sequence). The CDR3 extends over 14 amino acids. CDR3 nucleotide sequence: TGTGCCAGTAGGTTGACAGGAATGAACACTGAAGCTTTCTTT. Its translation: CASRLTGMNTEAFF.

Only a few counts were recorded for this clone. DNA for the CDR3: TGTGCCACTGGAGAGGGGGTCATGAACACTGAAGCTTTCTTT. Its translation: CATGEGVMNTEAFF. V and J are TRBV6-5 and TRBJ1-1, with D perhaps TRBD1 (6 bases). Per the germline V gene, CDR1 is MNHEY and CDR2 is SVGAGI. The CDR3 totals 14 residues. The V end lost 10 bases, the J end lost 0 bases, and 15 bases lay between the germline ends.

This clone has only one observation. The V and J genes are TRBV7-8 and TRBJ2-6; 9 bases map to TRBD2. CDR1 and CDR2 (germline): SGHVS, FQNEAQ. The V and J ends lost 5 bases and 2 bases, in that order; junction bases with no gene match: 13. The CDR3 has 19 amino acids. The CDR3, as DNA: TGTGCCAGCAGCACGCCCGGGACTAGCAGGTTCCCTGGGGCCAACGTCCTGACTTTC. It encodes CASSTPGTSRFPGANVLTF.

The chain is built from TRBV7-9 and TRBJ1-1, with D maybe TRBD1 (5 bases). V dropped 5 bases and J dropped 0 bases, with 13 bases sitting between them. The CDR3 runs 15 residues. The germline gives CDR1 SEHNR, CDR2 FQNEAQ (reference sequence). The CDR3 here is CASSRGGGVNTEAFF. CDR3 bases: TGTGCCAGCAGCCGCGGCGGGGGGGTGAACACTGAAGCTTTCTTT.

The chain combines TRBV14 with TRBJ1-5; D unresolved. V gave up 1 base and J gave up 7 bases, with 11 bases separating them. The germline V gene encodes CDR1 SGHDN and CDR2 FVKESK. This CDR3 comprises 14 residues. The CDR3 DNA follows: TGTGCCAGCAGCCAAGGCGGGTTGGGGCAGCCCCAGCATTTT. As protein: CASSQGGLGQPQHF.

This clone was counted only a few times. The chain joins TRBV7-9 to TRBJ2-7; D gene ambiguous. Germline V gene sequence: CDR1 SEHNR, CDR2 FQNEAQ (reference sequence). The CDR3 covers 13 residues. Trimming removed 4 bases from V and 4 bases from J, with 11 bases in between. For the CDR3, the DNA is TGTGCCAGCAGCTCCGTCGGAGTGTACGAGCAGTACTTC. Translation gives CASSSVGVYEQYF.

Only a few counts were recorded for this clone. V is TRBV11-2 and J is TRBJ1-4; no reliable D call. Looked up from germline, CDR1 is SGHAT and CDR2 is FQNNGV. V shed 5 bases and J shed 5 bases, with 15 bases lying between them. The CDR3 totals 15 residues. The CDR3 loop reads CASSHWRKGNEKLFF. DNA for the CDR3: TGTGCCAGCAGCCATTGGAGGAAGGGAAATGAAAAACTGTTTTTT.

The rearrangement uses TRBV18 and TRBJ1-5; tentative D call: TRBD1 (6 bases). Germline CDR1 and CDR2: KGHSH and LQKENI. Trimming removed 2 bases from V and 0 bases from J, with 14 bases in between. This CDR3 has 17 residues. As DNA, the CDR3 is TGTGCCAGCTCACCAGTAGGAACAGGGCATAGCAATCAGCCCCAGCATTTT. The encoded protein is CASSPVGTGHSNQPQHF.

The chain recombines TRBV18 with TRBJ1-1; D not certain. CDR1 and CDR2 (germline): KGHSH, LQKENI. This CDR3 region has 14 residues. Trimming removed 0 bases at V and 11 bases at J, with 16 bases between. CDR3 protein: CASSPPENPSGAFF. CDR3 nucleotide sequence: TGTGCCAGCTCACCACCGGAGAACCCGTCGGGGGCTTTCTTT.

J is TRBJ2-7 and V is TRBV6-5; 9 positions match TRBD1. The junction had 5 bases not matched to a gene; V was cut back by 6 bases and J by 2 bases. Germline V gene lookup returns CDR1 MNHEY and CDR2 SVGAGI. CDR3 length: 14 amino acids. CDR3 nucleotides: TGTGCCAGCAGCTGGGACAGGGCCACCTACGAGCAGTACTTC. It encodes CASSWDRATYEQYF.

CDR3 nucleotides: TGTGCCAGCAGGCCGGGGTACAACTCCTACGAGCAGTACTTC. It codes for CASRPGYNSYEQYF. The chain is built from TRBV28 and TRBJ2-7, with a possible D match to TRBD2 (5 bases). The V end lost 6 bases, the J end lost 0 bases, and 12 bases lay between the germline ends. The CDR3 covers 14 residues. The germline gives CDR1 MDHEN, CDR2 SYDVKM. Based on the CDR3 plus reference TRBV28 and TRBJ2-7, the full variable domain is DVKVTQSSRYLVKRTGEKVFLECVQDMDHENMFWYRQDPGLGLRLIYFSYDVKMKEKGDIPEGYSVSREKKERFSLILESASTNQTSMYLCASRPGYNSYEQYFGPGTRLTVT.

This rearrangement joins TRBV20-1 to TRBJ2-1, with D unclear. CDR3 length equals 11 residues. Trimming stripped 7 bases from V and 3 bases from J, with 7 bases between. Germline assignment: CDR1 DFQATT and CDR2 SNEGSKA (reference sequence). Here the CDR3 DNA reads TGCAGTGGCCGCGACTACAATGAGCAGTTCTTC. This encodes CSGRDYNEQFF.